This passage covers 13 T cell receptor beta chains from one sample sequenced in a study of blood T cell repertoires in COVID-19 (dated by TCRdb to 2020 to 2021). The library came from the immunoSEQ multiplex PCR assay. As stored in TCRdb, this immuneACCESS dataset retains in-frame rearrangements with V and J assigned. A fraction of the clones does not appear; measured against another copy, unresolved V genes explain less than half of the discrepancy, and the remainder lacks a known reason. Here the sample has some 220,000 clones; 84% occur a single time. The biggest ten clones account for 9.7% of the sample. The sample consisted of peripheral blood. The receptors stem from a man aged 45 to 65 with active or convalescent COVID-19.

The genes are TRBV11-2 and TRBJ2-2, with unresolved D. There are 15 residues in the CDR3. The germline CDR1 and CDR2 sequences are SGHAT and FQNNGV. Trimming removed 5 bases from V and 1 base from J, with 11 bases in between. As DNA, the CDR3 is TGTGCCAGCAGCGCGCTGGGCGTGAACACCGGGGAGCTGTTTTTT. Residues: CASSALGVNTGELFF.

The chain is built from TRBV3-1 (or the pseudogene TRBV3-2) and TRBJ2-7; TRBD2 agrees at 7 bases. The junction had 11 bases not matched to a gene; V was cut back by 4 bases and J by 2 bases. The CDR3 is 16 amino acids. CDR1 is LGHDT and CDR2 is YNNKEL in the germline V gene (reference sequence). CDR3 sequence: CASSRSGKRGAYEQYF. The CDR3 DNA reads as TGTGCCAGCAGCCGGTCAGGCAAGCGGGGAGCCTACGAGCAGTACTTC.

The chain uses TRBV27 and TRBJ1-4, with TRBD1 as a possible D gene (6 bases). The V and J ends lost 8 bases and 6 bases respectively, with 22 bases between them. CDR1 MNHEY and CDR2 SMNVEV come from the germline V gene (reference sequence). This CDR3 contains 16 residues. CDR3 nucleotide sequence: TGTGCCAGCCGCCGGCGGGGGGGCTTCGTTGATGAAAAACTGTTTTTT. Translating it yields CASRRRGGFVDEKLFF.

V gene TRBV7-9 combines with J gene TRBJ1-1; TRBD1 matches 7 bases. V was clipped by 1 base and J by 5 bases; unmatched bases: 7. The CDR3 consists of 15 residues. The germline CDR1 and CDR2 sequences are SEHNR and FQNEAQ (reference sequence). CDR3 DNA sequence: TGTGCCAGCAGCTTAGTAGGGCAGGGGGAGACTGAAGCTTTCTTT. Translating it yields CASSLVGQGETEAFF.

This clone was detected many times. The chain carries TRBV7-9 and TRBJ1-6, with TRBD1 as a possible D gene (6 bases). Per the germline V gene, CDR1 is SEHNR and CDR2 is FQNEAQ (reference sequence). Trimming left V 1 base short and J 15 bases short, with 10 bases between. This CDR3 contains 12 residues. This CDR3 is CASSLDTGHLHF. CDR3 bases: TGTGCCAGCAGCTTAGATACAGGGCACCTCCACTTT.

The rearrangement uses TRBV21-1 and TRBJ2-7; the D call of TRBD1 is as the table states it, not checked on the DNA. TRBV21-1 is labeled a pseudogene. The CDR3 loop spans 16 amino acids. The CDR3 loop is CASSKVEGASSYEQYV. The CDR3 DNA reads TGTGCCAGCAGCAAAGTAGAAGGGGCCAGCTCCTACGAGCAGTACGTC.

J is TRBJ2-7 and V is TRBV5-4; D call uncertain. The V and J ends lost 4 bases and 5 bases respectively, with 19 bases between them. There are 15 residues in the CDR3. Germline V lookup: CDR1 SGHNT, CDR2 YYREEE (reference sequence). The DNA for the CDR3 is TGTGCCAGCAGCCGAGGTGGCGCCGCTCAGCACGAGCAGTACTTC. This translates into CASSRGGAAQHEQYF.

This rearrangement joins TRBV19 to TRBJ2-1, with 7 bases that match TRBD2. This CDR3 region has 14 residues. Germline lookup yields CDR1 LNHDA and CDR2 SQIVND (reference sequence). J lost 6 bases, V lost 2 bases, and 4 bases had no gene match. CDR3 protein: CASSIIRTSNEQFF. The CDR3 DNA follows: TGTGCCAGTAGTATAATAAGGACTAGCAATGAGCAGTTCTTC.

The rearrangement joins TRBV5-1 to TRBJ1-6, with unresolved D. In germline, CDR1 is SGHRS, CDR2 YFSETQ. CDR3 length: 14 residues. The V gene lost 1 base and the J gene lost 5 bases, with 7 bases spanning the gap. The CDR3 loop is CASSLSLNNSPLHF. The CDR3 DNA reads TGCGCCAGCAGCTTGTCACTCAATAATTCACCCCTCCACTTT.

The rearrangement links TRBV19 to TRBJ1-5, with a weak D call TRBD1 (5 bases). The V gene's germline CDR1 is LNHDA and CDR2 SQIVND (reference sequence). There are 15 residues in the CDR3. V lost 6 bases and J lost 6, with 18 bases in between. CDR3 sequence (DNA): TGTGCCAGTAGACCTTCTACCCGGAGGGGTCAGCCCCAGCATTTT. Its translation is CASRPSTRRGQPQHF.

The chain has TRBV7-2 and TRBJ2-2; 7 bases match TRBD2. There are 15 residues in the CDR3. CDR1 is SGHTA, CDR2 FQGNSA, per germline. The V and J ends lost 2 bases and 6 bases, in that order; junction bases with no gene match: 6. CDR3 sequence: CASSLLGRAAGELFF. The CDR3 bases are TGTGCCAGCAGCTTACTGGGGAGGGCCGCCGGGGAGCTGTTTTTT.

A few counts support this clone. This chain joins TRBV19 and TRBJ1-1; D not certain. This CDR3 comprises 15 residues. CDR1 and CDR2 (germline): LNHDA, SQIVND (reference sequence). The V end was cut by 5 bases, the J end by 1 base, with 14 bases between. CDR3 sequence reads: CASSARGVWNTEAFF. The CDR3, as DNA: TGTGCCAGTAGTGCACGGGGAGTGTGGAACACTGAAGCTTTCTTT.

This clone came up once. The chain couples TRBV5-8 to TRBJ2-5; D not resolved. The CDR3 is 13 amino acids. Germline V gives CDR1 SGHTS, CDR2 YDEGEE. Deletions cut 2 bases from V and 3 bases from J, with 8 bases between. The DNA of the CDR3 is TGTGCCAGCAGCTTATTCGTAGAAGAGACCCAGTACTTC. Its translation: CASSLFVEETQYF.